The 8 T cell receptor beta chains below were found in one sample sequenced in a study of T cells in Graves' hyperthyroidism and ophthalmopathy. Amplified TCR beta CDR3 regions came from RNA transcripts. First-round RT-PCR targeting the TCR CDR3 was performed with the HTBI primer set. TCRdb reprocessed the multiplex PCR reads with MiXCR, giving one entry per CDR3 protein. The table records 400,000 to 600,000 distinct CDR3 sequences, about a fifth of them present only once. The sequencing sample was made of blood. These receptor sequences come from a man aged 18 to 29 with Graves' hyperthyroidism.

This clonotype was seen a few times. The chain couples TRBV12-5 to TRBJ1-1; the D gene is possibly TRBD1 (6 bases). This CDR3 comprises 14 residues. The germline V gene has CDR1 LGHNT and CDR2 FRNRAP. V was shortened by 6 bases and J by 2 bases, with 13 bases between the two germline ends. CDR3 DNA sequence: TGTGCTAGTGGACCTACAGGGCCCAACACTGAAGCTTTCTTT. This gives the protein CASGPTGPNTEAFF.

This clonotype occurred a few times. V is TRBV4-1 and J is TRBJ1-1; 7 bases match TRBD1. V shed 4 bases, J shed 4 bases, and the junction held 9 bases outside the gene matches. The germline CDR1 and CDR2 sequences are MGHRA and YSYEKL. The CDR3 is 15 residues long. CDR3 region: CASSPNHRGSTEAFF. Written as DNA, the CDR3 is TGCGCCAGCAGCCCAAATCACAGGGGAAGCACTGAAGCTTTCTTT.

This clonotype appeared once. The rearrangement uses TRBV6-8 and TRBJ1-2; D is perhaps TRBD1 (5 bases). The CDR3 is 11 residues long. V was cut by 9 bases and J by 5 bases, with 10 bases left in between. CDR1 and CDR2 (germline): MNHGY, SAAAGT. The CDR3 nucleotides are TGTGCCAGAGGGGCCTGGTATGGCTACACCTTC. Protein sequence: CARGAWYGYTF.

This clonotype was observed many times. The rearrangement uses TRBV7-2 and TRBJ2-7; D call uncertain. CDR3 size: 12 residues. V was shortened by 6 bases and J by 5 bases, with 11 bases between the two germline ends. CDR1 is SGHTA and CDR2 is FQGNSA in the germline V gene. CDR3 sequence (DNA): TGTGCCAGCAGATTGGGATTTAACGAGCAGTACTTC. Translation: CASRLGFNEQYF.

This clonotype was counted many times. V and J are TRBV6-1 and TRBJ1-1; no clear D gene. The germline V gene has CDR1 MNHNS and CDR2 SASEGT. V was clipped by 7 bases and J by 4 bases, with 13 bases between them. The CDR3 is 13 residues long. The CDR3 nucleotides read TGTGCCAGCACCCCGAGGGCGGGCACTGAAGCTTTCTTT. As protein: CASTPRAGTEAFF.

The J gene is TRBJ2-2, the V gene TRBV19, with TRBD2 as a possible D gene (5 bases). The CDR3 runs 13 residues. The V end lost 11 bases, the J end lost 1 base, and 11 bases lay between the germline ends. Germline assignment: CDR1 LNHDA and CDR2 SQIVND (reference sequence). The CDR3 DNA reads TGTGCCTCCTACGGGGTGAACACCGGGGAGCTGTTTTTT. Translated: CASYGVNTGELFF.

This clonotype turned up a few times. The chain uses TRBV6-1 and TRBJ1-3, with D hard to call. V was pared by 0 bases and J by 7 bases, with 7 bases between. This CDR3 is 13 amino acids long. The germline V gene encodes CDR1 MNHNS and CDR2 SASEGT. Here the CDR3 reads CASSEAGFNTIYF. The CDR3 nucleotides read TGTGCCAGCAGTGAAGCGGGGTTTAACACCATATATTTT.

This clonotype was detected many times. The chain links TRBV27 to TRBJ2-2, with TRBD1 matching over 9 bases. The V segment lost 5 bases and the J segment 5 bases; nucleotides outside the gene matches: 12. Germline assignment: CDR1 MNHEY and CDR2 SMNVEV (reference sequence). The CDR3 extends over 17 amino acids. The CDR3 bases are TGTGCCAGCAGTAACCATCTACAGGGGGCAGTAACCGGGGAGCTGTTTTTT. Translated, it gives CASSNHLQGAVTGELFF.